These 30 T cell receptor beta chains originate from one sample sequenced in a study of cytomegalovirus exposure and HLA in healthy donors. A multiplex PCR was run with 60 Vbeta primers and 13 Jbeta primers. Sequencing was performed with immunoSEQ multiplex PCR; in TCRdb, only in-frame clones are kept and a portion is missing. The table shows roughly 180,000 clones, with around four fifths occurring only once. Sequencing used PBMCs. The receptors were sampled from a woman in her fifties or sixties in good health and CMV-seropositive.

This chain links TRBV28 with TRBJ2-7, with 10 bases aligning to TRBD2. The CDR3 contains 16 residues. Per germline, CDR1 MDHEN and CDR2 SYDVKM. Germline trimming cut 3 bases from V and 7 bases from J; bases unmatched to any gene: 12. The CDR3 loop is CASSLSPSGSSREQYF. DNA of the CDR3: TGTGCCAGCAGTTTGTCACCTAGCGGGAGTTCTAGGGAGCAGTACTTC.

The genes are TRBV28 and TRBJ2-7; 7 nucleotides agree with TRBD1. The germline gives CDR1 MDHEN, CDR2 SYDVKM. Germline trimming cut 10 bases from V and 2 bases from J; bases unmatched to any gene: 5. The CDR3 sequence is 12 residues long. DNA for the CDR3: TGTGCCACCACAGGGGAACCCTACGAGCAGTACTTC. It is translated as CATTGEPYEQYF.

The chain recombines TRBV5-1 with TRBJ2-1; no clear D. Germline V gene sequence: CDR1 SGHRS, CDR2 YFSETQ. This CDR3 is 14 amino acids long. V was shortened by 0 bases and J by 5 bases, with 9 bases between the two germline ends. The CDR3 sequence: CASSLGTTNNEQFF. For the CDR3, the DNA is TGCGCCAGCAGCTTGGGAACAACGAACAATGAGCAGTTCTTC. Filled out from reference TRBV5-1 and TRBJ2-1, the complete variable domain reads KAGVTQTPRYLIKTRGQQVTLSCSPISGHRSVSWYQQTPGQGLQFLFEYFSETQRNKGNFPGRFSGRQFSNSRSEMNVSTLELGDSALYLCASSLGTTNNEQFFGPGTRLTVL.

This clone was seen a handful of times. V gene TRBV9 combines with J gene TRBJ1-3, with TRBD1 matching over 9 bases. Trimming at V came to 3 bases and at J to 4 bases, leaving 14 bases not matched to a gene. The CDR3 extends over 18 amino acids. Germline assignment: CDR1 SGDLS and CDR2 YYNGEE. The CDR3 DNA reads as TGTGCCAGCAGCGCCCTCCCTGGACAGGGGTCGTCCGGAAACACCATATATTTT. Amino acids: CASSALPGQGSSGNTIYF.

V gene TRBV6-1 combines with J gene TRBJ2-1, with a tentative D call TRBD1 (6 bases). The CDR3 is 15 amino acids. Germline V gene sequence: CDR1 MNHNS, CDR2 SASEGT. V lost 1 base and J 6 bases, leaving 13 bases between the germline ends. The CDR3 sequence is CASSEVPGALNEQFF. The CDR3 nucleotides are TGTGCCAGCAGTGAAGTTCCAGGGGCGCTCAATGAGCAGTTCTTC.

This clone occurred a few times. The genes are TRBV19 and TRBJ2-7; the match to TRBD2 covers 15 bases. With 4 bases clipped from V and 10 bases from J, the junction kept 8 bases outside the gene matches. This CDR3 has 15 residues. CDR1 LNHDA and CDR2 SQIVND come from the germline V gene (reference sequence). The CDR3 bases are TGTGCCAGTAGTAGCGGGACTAGCGGGAGGACCCCCCAGTACTTC. This codes for CASSSGTSGRTPQYF.

The chain couples TRBV9 to TRBJ2-3; D not certain. CDR1 is SGDLS, CDR2 YYNGEE, per germline. CDR3 length equals 13 residues. V lost 0 bases to trimming and J lost 0 bases, with 2 bases between them. The CDR3 region is CASSVASTDTQYF. In DNA, the CDR3 is TGTGCCAGCAGCGTAGCAAGCACAGATACGCAGTATTTT.

About this clone itself: Other DNA sequences from this sample encode an identical CDR3 as well. This sequence joins TRBV5-4 and TRBJ2-7, with D maybe TRBD2 (6 bases). V lost 1 base and J lost 1, with 12 bases in between. Germline V gene sequence: CDR1 SGHNT, CDR2 YYREEE (reference sequence). This CDR3 contains 15 residues. CDR3 sequence reads: CASSLRGGGSYEQYF. CDR3 DNA: TGTGCCAGCAGCTTGAGGGGAGGAGGATCCTACGAGCAGTACTTC.

The genes are TRBV19 and TRBJ2-7; D call uncertain. Germline CDR1 reads LNHDA; CDR2 reads SQIVND (reference sequence). The CDR3 length is 16 residues. V lost 3 bases and J 0 bases, leaving 15 bases between the germline ends. DNA of the CDR3: TGTGCCAGTAGTATTGGTGGCATCGCCAGCTCCTACGAGCAGTACTTC. Translating gives CASSIGGIASSYEQYF.

This rearrangement joins TRBV7-3 to TRBJ2-6, with TRBD2 as a possible D gene (5 bases). Trimming stripped 2 bases from V and 2 bases from J, with 13 bases between. Germline loops: CDR1 SGHTA, CDR2 FQGTGA. The CDR3 consists of 17 residues. The CDR3 sequence: CASSLLLGNTGANVLTF. The CDR3 DNA sequence: TGTGCCAGCAGCTTATTACTCGGGAATACTGGGGCCAACGTCCTGACTTTC.

The rearrangement links TRBV9 to TRBJ2-7, with 9 bases identical to TRBD1. This CDR3 comprises 13 residues. V lost 2 bases, J lost 5 bases, and 2 bases stayed unmatched. Germline lookup yields CDR1 SGDLS and CDR2 YYNGEE. DNA for the CDR3: TGTGCCAGCAGCGTGGGACAGGGTAACGAGCAGTACTTC. Amino acids: CASSVGQGNEQYF.

The chain couples TRBV28 to TRBJ1-4; 9 bases are a match to TRBD1. Per germline, CDR1 MDHEN and CDR2 SYDVKM. Trimming cost V 4 bases and J 4 bases; bases outside gene matches: 7. The CDR3 runs to 16 residues. CDR3 nucleotides: TGTGCCAGCAGTTCTAGACAGGGGGAGCTTAATGAAAAACTGTTTTTT. As protein: CASSSRQGELNEKLFF.

V and J are TRBV7-2 and TRBJ2-2; D may be TRBD1 (6 bases). Germline values: CDR1 SGHTA, CDR2 FQGNSA. The CDR3 length is 15 residues. Trimming took off 4 bases at V and 0 bases at J, with 9 bases between the two ends. CDR3: CASSSRTANTGELFF. For the CDR3, the DNA is TGTGCCAGCAGCTCTCGGACAGCGAACACCGGGGAGCTGTTTTTT.

This clone was seen repeatedly, ten times or more. V usage is TRBV2 and J usage is TRBJ2-7, with 14 bases matching TRBD2. V shed 5 bases, J shed 7 bases, and the junction held 7 bases outside the gene matches. CDR1 and CDR2 from the germline V gene are SNHLY and FYNNEI. The CDR3 has 15 residues. CDR3 sequence (DNA): TGTGCCAGCAGTCGACTAGCGGGAGGGTCAGGAGAGCAGTACTTC. Its protein product is CASSRLAGGSGEQYF.

The V gene is TRBV5-1, the J gene TRBJ2-5; TRBD1 might be the D (7 bases). CDR3 length equals 14 residues. The germline V gene encodes CDR1 SGHRS and CDR2 YFSETQ. V lost 4 bases and J 1 base, leaving 11 bases between the germline ends. The CDR3 region is CASSGGTAQETQYF. CDR3 in DNA: TGCGCCAGCAGCGGGGGGACAGCCCAAGAGACCCAGTACTTC. Filled out from reference TRBV5-1 and TRBJ2-5, the complete variable domain reads KAGVTQTPRYLIKTRGQQVTLSCSPISGHRSVSWYQQTPGQGLQFLFEYFSETQRNKGNFPGRFSGRQFSNSRSEMNVSTLELGDSALYLCASSGGTAQETQYFGPGTRLLVL.

The chain carries TRBV15 and TRBJ1-1; D ambiguous. V was pared by 3 bases and J by 0 bases, with 17 bases between. Looked up from germline, CDR1 is LNHNV and CDR2 is YYDKDF (reference sequence). This CDR3 has 17 amino acids. Here the CDR3 reads CATSRELRADVNTEAFF. The CDR3 DNA follows: TGTGCCACCAGCAGGGAATTGAGGGCAGACGTGAACACTGAAGCTTTCTTT.

The rearrangement links TRBV5-1 to TRBJ2-2; TRBD1 matches 8 bases. The junction had 6 bases not matched to a gene; V was cut back by 2 bases and J by 6 bases. CDR1 SGHRS and CDR2 YFSETQ come from the germline V gene. CDR3 size: 15 residues. The CDR3 coding sequence is TGCGCCAGCAGCTTAACGTCAGGGGGCCCCGGGGAGCTGTTTTTT. It specifies CASSLTSGGPGELFF.

This clone was detected a few times. This chain connects TRBV7-2 to TRBJ1-3; maybe TRBD1 (5 bases). The V gene lost 5 bases and the J gene lost 0 bases, with 8 bases spanning the gap. The germline V gene has CDR1 SGHTA and CDR2 FQGNSA. This CDR3 contains 14 residues. CDR3 sequence: CASSPGGSGNTIYF. CDR3 in DNA: TGTGCCAGCAGCCCCGGGGGCTCTGGAAACACCATATATTTT.

This clone was detected only a few times. V usage is TRBV27 and J usage is TRBJ1-2; the match to TRBD1 covers 12 bases. The CDR3 contains 14 residues. V trimming: 6 bases; J trimming: 3 bases; junction bases outside the gene matches: 2. CDR1 and CDR2 from the germline V gene are MNHEY and SMNVEV (reference sequence). CDR3 in DNA: TGTGCCAGCAGGGGGACAGGGGGCCACTATGGCTACACCTTC. Its protein is CASRGTGGHYGYTF.

The chain joins TRBV9 to TRBJ2-1, with 9 bases lining up with TRBD2. Trimming took 4 bases from V and 2 from J; bases not matched to a gene: 7. The V gene's germline CDR1 is SGDLS and CDR2 YYNGEE. CDR3 length: 16 amino acids. Here the CDR3 DNA reads TGTGCCAGCAGCCCCCGCGGGGGGGGCACCTACAATGAGCAGTTCTTC. This translates into CASSPRGGGTYNEQFF.

This clone was counted only a few times. CDR3 sequence (DNA): TGTGCCAGCCGGGCTACCGGGAGTTGGACTGAAGCTTTCTTT. Translating it yields CASRATGSWTEAFF. The chain employs TRBV18 and TRBJ1-1; D unclear. This CDR3 contains 14 residues. V dropped 8 bases and J dropped 5 bases, with 18 bases sitting between them. Germline-derived CDR1 and CDR2 are KGHSH and LQKENI.

The V and J genes are TRBV5-4 and TRBJ2-3; tentative D call: TRBD2 (6 bases). The germline V gene encodes CDR1 SGHNT and CDR2 YYREEE (reference sequence). The CDR3 loop spans 16 amino acids. V was clipped by 4 bases and J by 7 bases, with 22 bases between them. CDR3: CASSRKEGGDRNTQYF. The DNA of the CDR3 is TGTGCCAGCAGCCGAAAAGAGGGCGGGGACCGAAATACGCAGTATTTT.

The chain combines TRBV28 with TRBJ2-1; D is possibly TRBD2 (6 bases). Germline CDR1 reads MDHEN; CDR2 reads SYDVKM. Trimming took off 2 bases at V and 1 base at J, with 9 bases between the two ends. CDR3 length: 15 amino acids. Written as DNA, the CDR3 is TGTGCCAGCAGTTTAAGGCGGGGTTCCTACAATGAGCAGTTCTTC. Its protein product is CASSLRRGSYNEQFF.

V usage is TRBV7-3 and J usage is TRBJ2-7; D perhaps matches TRBD2 (6 bases). This CDR3 is built from 14 residues. Germline values: CDR1 SGHTA, CDR2 FQGTGA. V lost 1 base to trimming and J lost 6 bases, with 13 bases between them. In DNA, the CDR3 is TGTGCCAGCAGCTTAAGTGGGAGGACGGGCGAGCAGTACTTC. This codes for CASSLSGRTGEQYF.

The chain carries TRBV7-2 and TRBJ2-1, with 10 bases identical to TRBD1. The CDR3 runs 15 residues. The J segment lost 4 bases and the V segment lost 5 bases, leaving 5 bases of the junction unmatched. CDR1 SGHTA and CDR2 FQGNSA come from the germline V gene. The CDR3 region has the DNA TGTGCCAGCAGCCCCCGGGACAGGGGTTACAATGAGCAGTTCTTC. Its translation is CASSPRDRGYNEQFF. Full variable domain (missing parts from reference TRBV7-2 and TRBJ2-1): GAGVSQSPSNKVTEKGKDVELRCDPISGHTALYWYRQSLGQGLEFLIYFQGNSAPDKSGLPSDRFSAERTGGSVSTLTIQRTQQEDSAVYLCASSPRDRGYNEQFFGPGTRLTVL.

The CDR3: CASSANPGGDEQYF. CDR3 bases: TGTGCCAGCAGCGCAAATCCAGGGGGCGACGAGCAGTACTTC. This sequence joins TRBV7-6 and TRBJ2-7, with 8 positions matching TRBD1. This CDR3 region has 14 residues. Losses at the gene ends were 5 bases for V and 5 bases for J; bases not matched to a gene: 8. CDR1 and CDR2 (germline): SGHVS, FNYEAQ.

With respect to this clone: The junction departs from the called germline gene at one end, perhaps through a read error. V gene TRBV19 combines with J gene TRBJ2-5; TRBD1 matches 7 bases. The CDR3 is 14 residues long. Per the germline V gene, CDR1 is LNHDA and CDR2 is SQIVND (reference sequence). CDR3 sequence: CACSPTGIQETQYF. DNA of the CDR3: TGTGCCTGTAGTCCGACAGGGATACAAGAGACCCAGTACTTC.

Points on this clone: The junction departs from the called germline gene at one end, perhaps through a read error. This chain connects TRBV5-3 to TRBJ1-2; 7 bases align to TRBD1. TRBV5-3 is designated an ORF whose function remains uncertain. This CDR3 is built from 13 residues. CDR3 residues: CARSNKGAGRNNF. DNA for the CDR3: TGTGCCAGAAGCAACAAGGGGGCAGGCAGAAATAACTTC.

This clone showed up just a few times. CDR3 in amino acids: CASSSQMNTEAFF. CDR3 DNA: TGTGCCAGCAGTTCGCAGATGAACACTGAAGCTTTCTTT. The chain employs TRBV27 and TRBJ1-1, with D hard to call. Germline V gives CDR1 MNHEY, CDR2 SMNVEV (reference sequence). With 4 bases removed from V and 0 bases from J, the gap between germline ends came to 6 bases. The CDR3 length is 13 residues.

V gene TRBV7-7 combines with J gene TRBJ2-1; tentatively, D is TRBD1 (6 bases). CDR1 SSHAT and CDR2 FNYEAQ come from the germline V gene (reference sequence). This CDR3 has 14 amino acids. V gave up 1 base and J gave up 7 bases, with 11 bases separating them. CDR3 in DNA: TGTGCCAGCAGCTTAGTCGTACAGGGAAATGAGCAGTTCTTC. This codes for CASSLVVQGNEQFF. The full variable domain, with the rest looked up from reference TRBV7-7 and TRBJ2-1, is GAGVSQSPRYKVTKRGQDVTLRCDPISSHATLYWYQQALGQGPEFLTYFNYEAQPDKSGLPSDRFSAERPEGSISTLTIQRTEQRDSAMYRCASSLVVQGNEQFFGPGTRLTVL.